This T cell receptor beta chain was sequenced in a study of blood T cell repertoires in COVID-19. On the study more broadly: Acute and convalescent COVID-19 specimens originated in the United States, Italy and Spain. Sources were T cells, B-cell-depleted T cells, or PBMCs; the material itself was cDNA or gDNA.

Original processing notes: The assay estimated nucleated cells by amplifying reference gene primers. Assay used: immunoSEQ multiplex PCR; TCRdb lists only in-frame clones, some missing. D and trimming come from the DNA, and the V and J calls and clone size come from that table. The table records about 120,000 clones, approximately 71% of them present only once. The sequence was collected from a human donor in a cohort sampled during active COVID-19. Specimen: peripheral blood.

The CDR3 DNA sequence: TGTGCCTGGAGTGTACAGGGGAATCAGCCCCAGCATTTT. Protein product: CAWSVQGNQPQHF. The chain combines TRBV30 with TRBJ1-5; 7 bases align to TRBD1. V gave up 0 bases and J gave up 4 bases; unmatched junction bases: 0. CDR1 and CDR2 from the germline V gene are GTSNPN and SVGIG (reference sequence). This CDR3 has 13 residues.